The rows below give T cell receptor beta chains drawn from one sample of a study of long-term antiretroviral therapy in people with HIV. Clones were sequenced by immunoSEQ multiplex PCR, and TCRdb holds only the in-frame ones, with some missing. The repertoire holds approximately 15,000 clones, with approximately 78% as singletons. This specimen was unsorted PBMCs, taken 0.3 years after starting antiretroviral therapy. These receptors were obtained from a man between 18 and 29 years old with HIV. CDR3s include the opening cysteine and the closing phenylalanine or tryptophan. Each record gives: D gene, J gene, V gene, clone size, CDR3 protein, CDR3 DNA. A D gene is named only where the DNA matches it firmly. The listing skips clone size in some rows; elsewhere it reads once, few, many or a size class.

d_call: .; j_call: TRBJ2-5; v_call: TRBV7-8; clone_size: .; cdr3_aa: CASSLIGGETQYF; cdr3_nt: TGTGCCAGCAGCTTAATTGGGGGAGAGACCCAGTACTTC
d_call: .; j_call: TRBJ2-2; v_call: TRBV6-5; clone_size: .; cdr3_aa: CASSTGWGSTGELFF; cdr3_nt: TGTGCCAGCAGCACAGGTTGGGGGTCCACCGGGGAGCTGTTTTTT
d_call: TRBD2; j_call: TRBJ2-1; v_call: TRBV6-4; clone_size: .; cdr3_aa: CASSDSSGGANEQFF; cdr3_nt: TGTGCCAGCAGTGACTCTAGCGGGGGGGCCAATGAGCAGTTCTTC
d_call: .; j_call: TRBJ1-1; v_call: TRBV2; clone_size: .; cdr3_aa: CASSEGTGSEAFF; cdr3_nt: TGTGCCAGCAGTGAAGGAACTGGCAGTGAAGCTTTCTTT
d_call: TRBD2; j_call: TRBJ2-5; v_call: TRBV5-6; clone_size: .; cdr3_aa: CASRTTSGGPQETQYF; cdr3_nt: TGTGCCAGCAGGACGACTAGCGGGGGTCCCCAAGAGACCCAGTACTTC
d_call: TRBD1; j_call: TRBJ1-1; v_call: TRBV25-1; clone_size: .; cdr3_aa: CASSESHRGQVNTEAFF; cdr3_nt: TGTGCCAGCAGTGAATCCCACAGGGGACAGGTGAACACTGAAGCTTTCTTT
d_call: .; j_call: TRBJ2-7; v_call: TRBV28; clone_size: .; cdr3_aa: CASSLPREPYEQYF; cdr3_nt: TGTGCCAGCAGTCTACCCCGGGAGCCCTACGAGCAGTACTTC
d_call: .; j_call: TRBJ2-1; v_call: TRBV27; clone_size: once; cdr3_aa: CASSPGPLSYNEQFF; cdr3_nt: TGTGCCAGCAGTCCGGGGCCTCTCTCCTACAATGAGCAGTTCTTC
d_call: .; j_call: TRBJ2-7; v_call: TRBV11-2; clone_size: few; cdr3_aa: CASSLDRGYEQYF; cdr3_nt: TGTGCCAGCAGCTTAGACCGGGGATACGAGCAGTACTTC
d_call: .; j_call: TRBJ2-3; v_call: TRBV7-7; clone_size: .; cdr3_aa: CASSRVGLTDTQYF; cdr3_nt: TGTGCTAGCAGCCGCGTCGGACTGACAGATACGCAGTATTTT
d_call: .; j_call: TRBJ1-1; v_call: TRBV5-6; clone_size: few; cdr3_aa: CASSLHNTEAFF; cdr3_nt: TGTGCCAGCAGCTTGCACAACACTGAAGCTTTCTTT
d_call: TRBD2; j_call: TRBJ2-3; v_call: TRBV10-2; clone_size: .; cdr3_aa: CASRTSGGADTQYF; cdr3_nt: TGCGCCAGCAGGACTAGCGGGGGGGCAGATACGCAGTATTTT
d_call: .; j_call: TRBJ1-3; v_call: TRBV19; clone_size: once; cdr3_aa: CASRYGNTIYF; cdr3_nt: TGTGCCAGTAGGTATGGAAACACCATATATTTT
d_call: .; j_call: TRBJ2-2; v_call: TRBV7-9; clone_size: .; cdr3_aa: CASSFSGGSGELFF; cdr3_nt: TGTGCCAGCAGCTTTTCTGGAGGTTCCGGGGAGCTGTTTTTT
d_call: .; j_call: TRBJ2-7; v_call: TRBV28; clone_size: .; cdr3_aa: CASSPLQDWWGTVEQYF; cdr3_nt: TGTGCCAGCAGTCCCCTCCAGGACTGGTGGGGGACTGTCGAGCAGTACTTC
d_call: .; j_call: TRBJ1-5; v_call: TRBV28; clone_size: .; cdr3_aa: CASNPGRGNQPQHF; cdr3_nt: TGTGCCAGCAATCCGGGTCGGGGAAATCAGCCCCAGCATTTT
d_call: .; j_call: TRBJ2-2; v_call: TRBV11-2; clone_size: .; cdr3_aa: CASRLNGELFF; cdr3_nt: TGTGCCAGCAGACTTAACGGGGAGCTGTTTTTT
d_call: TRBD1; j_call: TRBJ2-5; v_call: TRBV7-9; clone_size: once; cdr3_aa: CASSLSTGGLKTQYF; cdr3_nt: TGTGCCAGCAGCTTGTCGACAGGGGGCCTCAAGACCCAGTACTTC
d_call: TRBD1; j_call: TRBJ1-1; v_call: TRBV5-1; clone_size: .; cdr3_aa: CASSWGQATEGTEAFF; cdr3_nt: TGCGCCAGCAGCTGGGGACAGGCGACAGAGGGGACTGAAGCTTTCTTT
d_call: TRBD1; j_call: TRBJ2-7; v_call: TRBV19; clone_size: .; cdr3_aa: CASRDRAHEQYF; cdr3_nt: TGTGCCAGTAGGGACAGGGCCCACGAGCAGTACTTC
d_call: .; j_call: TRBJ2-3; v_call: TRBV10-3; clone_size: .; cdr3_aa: CAISEVGGDTQYF; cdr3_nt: TGTGCCATCAGTGAGGTAGGAGGAGATACGCAGTATTTT
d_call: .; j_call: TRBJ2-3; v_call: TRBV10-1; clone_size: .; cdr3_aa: CASSDSGTHTDTQYF; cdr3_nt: TGCGCCAGCAGTGACTCCGGGACTCACACAGATACGCAGTATTTT
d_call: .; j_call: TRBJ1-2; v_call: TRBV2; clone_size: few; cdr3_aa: CASSSPADGYTF; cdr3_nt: TGTGCCAGCAGTTCGCCAGCCGATGGCTACACCTTC
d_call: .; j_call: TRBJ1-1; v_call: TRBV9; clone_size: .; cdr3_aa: CASSGKVGDYHTEAFF; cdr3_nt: TGTGCCAGCAGCGGCAAGGTGGGGGACTACCACACTGAAGCTTTCTTT
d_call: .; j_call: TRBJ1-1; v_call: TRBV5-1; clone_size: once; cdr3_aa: CASSLRGEGTEAFF; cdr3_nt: TGCGCCAGCAGCTTACGTGGGGAGGGGACTGAAGCTTTCTTT
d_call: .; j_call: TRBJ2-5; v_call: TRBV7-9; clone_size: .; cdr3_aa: CASSPRGVETQYF; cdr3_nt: TGTGCCAGCAGCCCCCGAGGAGTGGAGACCCAGTACTTC
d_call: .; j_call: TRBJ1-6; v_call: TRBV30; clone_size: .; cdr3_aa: CAWMPDLVNSPLHF; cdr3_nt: TGTGCCTGGATGCCGGACCTGGTTAATTCACCCCTCCACTTT
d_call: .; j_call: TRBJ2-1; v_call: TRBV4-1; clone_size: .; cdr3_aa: CASSQDVGPYDSNEQFF; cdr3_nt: TGCGCCAGCAGCCAAGATGTTGGACCTTACGATTCCAATGAGCAGTTCTTC
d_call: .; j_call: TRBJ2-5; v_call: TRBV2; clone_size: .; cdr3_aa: CASSELRGETQYF; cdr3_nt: TGTGCCAGCAGTGAACTCAGGGGAGAGACCCAGTACTTC
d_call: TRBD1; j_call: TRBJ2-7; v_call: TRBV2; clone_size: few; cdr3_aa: CASRALTGARREQYF; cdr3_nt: TGTGCCAGCAGGGCCCTTACAGGGGCGCGGCGGGAGCAGTACTTC
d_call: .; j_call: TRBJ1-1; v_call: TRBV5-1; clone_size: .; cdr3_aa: CASSLEAVRGPSTRDTEAFF; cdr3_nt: TGCGCCAGCAGCTTGGAGGCCGTGCGGGGACCTTCCACGAGGGACACTGAAGCTTTCTTT
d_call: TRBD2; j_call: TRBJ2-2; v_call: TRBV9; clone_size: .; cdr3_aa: CASSAPSGLAGRETGELFF; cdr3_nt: TGTGCCAGCAGCGCCCCATCGGGACTAGCGGGGAGAGAGACCGGGGAGCTGTTTTTT
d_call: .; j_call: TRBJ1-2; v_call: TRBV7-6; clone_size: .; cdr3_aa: CASSLTQGGDDGYTF; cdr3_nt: TGTGCCAGCAGTCTGACACAGGGTGGTGATGATGGCTACACCTTC
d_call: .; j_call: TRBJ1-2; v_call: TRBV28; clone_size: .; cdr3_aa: CASSSPRGGYGYTF; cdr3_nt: TGTGCCAGCAGTTCCCCCCGGGGAGGCTATGGCTACACCTTC
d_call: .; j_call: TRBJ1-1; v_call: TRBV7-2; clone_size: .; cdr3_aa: CASSFGGLPEAFF; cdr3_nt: TGTGCCAGCAGCTTCGGGGGCCTCCCTGAAGCTTTCTTT
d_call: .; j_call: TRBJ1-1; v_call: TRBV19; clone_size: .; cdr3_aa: CASTWGEGNTEAFF; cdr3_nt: TGTGCCAGTACCTGGGGGGAGGGGAACACTGAAGCTTTCTTT
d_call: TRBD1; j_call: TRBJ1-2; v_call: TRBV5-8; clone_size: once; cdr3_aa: CASSLRGQLLYTF; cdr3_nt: TGTGCCAGCAGCTTAAGGGGACAGCTCCTCTACACCTTC
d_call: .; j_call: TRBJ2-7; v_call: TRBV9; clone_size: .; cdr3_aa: CASSVESDSQQYF; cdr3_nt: TGTGCCAGCAGCGTAGAGTCGGACAGTCAGCAGTACTTC
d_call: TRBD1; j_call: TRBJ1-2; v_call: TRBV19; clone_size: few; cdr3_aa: CASTLEGANGYTF; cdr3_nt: TGTGCCAGTACACTCGAGGGGGCTAACGGCTACACCTTC
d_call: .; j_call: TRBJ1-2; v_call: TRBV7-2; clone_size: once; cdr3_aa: CASSSSILSGADGYTF; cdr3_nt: TGTGCCAGCAGCTCATCTATTTTATCGGGGGCGGACGGCTACACCTTC
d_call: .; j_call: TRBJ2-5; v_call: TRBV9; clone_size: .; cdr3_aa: CASSSLPSARVETQYF; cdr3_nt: TGTGCCAGCAGCTCCCTCCCTAGCGCGCGGGTGGAGACCCAGTACTTC
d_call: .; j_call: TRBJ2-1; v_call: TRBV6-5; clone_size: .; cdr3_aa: CASSYSGNDEQFF; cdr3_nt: TGTGCCAGCAGTTACTCCGGCAATGATGAGCAGTTCTTC
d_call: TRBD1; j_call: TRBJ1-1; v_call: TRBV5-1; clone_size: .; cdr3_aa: CASSWGQQNTEAFF; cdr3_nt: TGCGCCAGCAGCTGGGGACAGCAAAACACTGAAGCTTTCTTT
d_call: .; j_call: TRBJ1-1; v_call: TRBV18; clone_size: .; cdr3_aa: CASSPAGGTEAFF; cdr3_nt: TGTGCCAGCTCACCGGCTGGGGGGACTGAAGCTTTCTTT
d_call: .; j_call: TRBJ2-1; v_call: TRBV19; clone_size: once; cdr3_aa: CASSIGPLENNEQFF; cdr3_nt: TGTGCCAGTAGTATAGGTCCTCTAGAAAACAATGAGCAGTTCTTC
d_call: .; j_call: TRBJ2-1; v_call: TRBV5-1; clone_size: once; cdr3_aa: CASSVLDTHDNEQFF; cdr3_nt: TGCGCCAGCAGCGTCCTCGACACTCACGACAATGAGCAGTTCTTC
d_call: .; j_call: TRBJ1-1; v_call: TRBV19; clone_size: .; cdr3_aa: CASRNRLGTEAFF; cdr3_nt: TGTGCCAGTAGGAACAGGCTCGGGACTGAAGCTTTCTTT
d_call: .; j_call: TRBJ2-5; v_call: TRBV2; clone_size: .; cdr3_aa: CASSEQPRVETQYF; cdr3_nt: TGTGCCAGCAGTGAACAGCCCAGGGTGGAGACCCAGTACTTC
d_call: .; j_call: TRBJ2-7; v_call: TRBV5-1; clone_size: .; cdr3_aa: CASSLAWGGPTYEQYF; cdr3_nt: TGCGCCAGCAGCTTGGCCTGGGGGGGCCCTACCTACGAGCAGTACTTC
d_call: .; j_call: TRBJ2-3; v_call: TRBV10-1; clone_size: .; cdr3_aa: CASTGVDTQYF; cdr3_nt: TGCGCCAGCACCGGAGTGGATACGCAGTATTTT
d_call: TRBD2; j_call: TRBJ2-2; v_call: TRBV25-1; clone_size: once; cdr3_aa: CATKTSGNTGELFF; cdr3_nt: TGTGCCACCAAGACTAGCGGAAACACCGGGGAGCTGTTTTTT
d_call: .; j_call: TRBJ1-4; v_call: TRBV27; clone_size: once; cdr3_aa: CASTALRGGDEKLFF; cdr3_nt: TGTGCCAGCACCGCCCTCCGGGGGGGGGATGAAAAACTGTTTTTT